Listed below are T cell receptor beta chains from one sample, sequenced in a study of neurological immune-mediated disorders. TCRdb recomputed calls from the 5' RACE reads with MiXCR, one row per CDR3 protein. The sample includes about 59,000 distinct CDR3 sequences, less than 25% of them seen just once. Source material: PBMCs. The receptor source for this set is a man between 60 and 75 years old with HTLV-1-associated myelopathy (HAM/TSP). Both conserved end residues are part of each CDR3. The order of the fields is V gene, J gene, clone size, CDR3 protein. A clone size is listed for some rows: how often the clone was seen (once, few, many), or a class if it is expanded.

TRBV5-1	TRBJ2-5	NA	CASSSQGYQETQYF
TRBV12-3/TRBV12-4	TRBJ2-3	many	CASCDRDTDTQYF
TRBV24-1	TRBJ2-3	many	CATSASRGQGAADTQYF
TRBV6-1	TRBJ1-5	many	CAIVGTGGIYSNQPQHF
TRBV4-1	TRBJ2-2	NA	CASRAGLASNTGELFF
TRBV5-5	TRBJ2-4	many	CASSLDLRDIQYF
TRBV7-2	TRBJ2-2	many	CASSLARLNTGELFF
TRBV5-1	TRBJ2-1	few	CASSLASVANLGEQFF
TRBV5-1	TRBJ2-3	many	CASSYDRVADTQYF
TRBV5-1	TRBJ2-3	NA	CASRGGLSGVEDTQYF
TRBV21-1	TRBJ2-2	NA	CASSKAGSSGKNTGELFF
TRBV20-1	TRBJ1-1	many	CSAMDTEAFF
TRBV12-3/TRBV12-4	TRBJ2-5	NA	CASSSLAETQYF
TRBV20-1	TRBJ2-1	NA	CSARPIAGPYNEQFF
TRBV29-1	TRBJ2-7	many	CSVEGGAGGTYEQYF
TRBV5-1	TRBJ2-3	once	CASSLGGEDTQYF
TRBV10-3	TRBJ2-7	many	CAISGRYEQYF
TRBV12-3/TRBV12-4	TRBJ1-4	many	CASSTGGHSNEKLFF
TRBV20-1	TRBJ2-7	many	CSARPPWTGIRSEQYF
TRBV5-1	TRBJ2-5	many	CASSLADGRETQYF
TRBV11-2	TRBJ2-7	few	CASSPDRGGEQYF
TRBV10-3	TRBJ1-1	NA	CAISVRPAGGVGTEAFF
TRBV7-6	TRBJ2-3	many	CASSSAGPSSTDTQYF
TRBV5-1	TRBJ1-1	NA	CASSLGSPNSEAYF
TRBV7-3	TRBJ2-3	many	CASSLTPPGTQYF
TRBV28	TRBJ2-1	NA	CASRPLARDNEQFF
TRBV19	TRBJ1-4	many	CASSGQPGEKLFF
TRBV25-1	TRBJ2-7	many	CATSSMRSSYEQYF
TRBV6-1	TRBJ1-5	many	CASSESFGGKEGKDQPQHF
TRBV6-5	TRBJ1-4	many	CASSYSAREKLFF
TRBV5-8	TRBJ2-7	many	CASSQFTATRTPYEQYF
TRBV5-1	TRBJ2-2	many	CASRLGYTGELFF
TRBV7-2	TRBJ2-5	many	CASSSAGGEEETQYF
TRBV24-1	TRBJ1-5	many	CATSDLTGRLDQPQHF
TRBV20-1	TRBJ1-5	many	CSARRGNQPQHF
TRBV28	TRBJ1-5	many	CASSLAALTAYSNQPQHF
TRBV29-1	TRBJ2-3	many	CSAQTSDTQYF
TRBV5-1	TRBJ1-5	many	CASSIDGNSNQPQHF
TRBV28	TRBJ2-7	many	CASSLRYEQYF
TRBV12-3/TRBV12-4	TRBJ1-6	many	CASSLSGDSPLHF
TRBV11-2	TRBJ2-7	many	CASSSTGGAREQYF
TRBV25-1	TRBJ1-2	once	CASRDEGNYGYTF